This TCR beta chain was sequenced during a study of blood T cell repertoires in COVID-19 (TCRdb year 2020). General notes on the study: Collaborator samples came from the United States, Italy and Spain and covered acute and convalescent phases of COVID-19. Where HLA class I and class II types were available, the types were taken from metadata supplied by the sample provider, not from assay-based typing. Subjects who had been exposed to COVID-19, were actively infected with it, or had recovered from it provided the deeply sampled blood TCRbeta repertoires that made up the dataset. Sample metadata almost always included a de-identified subject ID, COVID-19 status, age in years and sex. The samples were drawn from two sources: the first 160 participants of the ongoing ImmuneRACE study, and some 1,300 subjects contributed by 6 global collaborators. The repertoires were released in a freely available public database intended as a resource for research on the immune response to SARS-CoV-2. The material from the prospective study consisted of cDNA or gDNA derived from T cells, B-cell-depleted T cells, or PBMCs. Points the paper makes about the study in general: How much clinical and demographic metadata was included differed by source and by participant, and the metadata was provided uncurated.

TCRbeta CDR3 regions were amplified from genomic DNA using the immunoSEQ Assay, a bias-controlled multiplex PCR. Turning to the authors' computational methods: The number of nucleated cells in each sample was estimated by amplification of reference gene primers within the assay. To quantify the absolute abundance of each unique TCRbeta CDR3 rearrangement, sequence reads were collapsed and filtered. Productive Simpson clonality was computed per sample as the square root of Simpson's diversity index over productive rearrangements. Held by TCRdb, this immuneACCESS table contains in-frame sequences only and omits some clones. Under half of the omission traces to an unresolved V gene where checked; the cause of the rest is unknown. Clone size and V and J calls were adopted from that table, with D and trimming inferred from the DNA. The sample records around 150,000 clones, roughly four fifths of which are singletons. Around a fifth of the sample is in the top ten clones.

Each collaborating institution followed its own protocols to collect whole blood in K2EDTA tubes. For TCRbeta analysis, collaborator samples were shipped as frozen whole blood, as isolated PBMCs, or as DNA extracted from either sample type. The germline V gene (reference sequence) sets CDR1 to SGHNT and CDR2 to YYREEE. Spanning cysteine to phenylalanine, the CDR3 consists of 14 amino acids. Here the CDR3 DNA is all that survives: 42 bases in frame from base 1. Germline trimming: 4 bases from V, 1 base from J; junction bases outside gene matches: 2. As regards this clone: Its antigen remains unidentified. No much larger clone is present one base from it, and per-base qualities are unavailable.

This chain joins TRBV5-4 to TRBJ2-7; the junction holds 10 bases that match TRBD2. The sequenced sample consisted of peripheral blood. The TCR was taken from an elderly woman with acute or convalescent COVID-19. CDR3 reads: CASSLAGASYEQYF. The sequence in DNA is TGTGCCAGCAGCCTAGCGGGAGCATCCTACGAGCAGTACTTC. Reference TRBV5-4 and TRBJ2-7 proteins supply the regions before and after the CDR3; the full variable domain is: ETGVTQSPTHLIKTRGQQVTLRCSSQSGHNTVSWYQQALGQGPQFIFQYYREEENGRGNFPPRFSGLQFPNYSSELNVNALELDDSALYLCASSLAGASYEQYFGPGTRLTVT.